This is a list of T cell receptor beta chains from one sample in a study of T cells after yellow fever vaccination. TCRdb re-analysed the 5' RACE reads in MiXCR, keeping a single row per CDR3 protein. This sample has about 340,000 distinct CDR3 sequences; roughly an eighth occur once, and the top ten carry approximately 3.3%. The sequencing here drew on CD4+ T cells sorted from PBMCs, taken 15 days after the yellow fever booster vaccination. These receptor sequences come from a man aged 18 to 35 who received the YFV17D yellow fever vaccine. CDR3s include the opening cysteine and the closing phenylalanine or tryptophan. Each record gives: D gene, V gene, clone size, J gene, CDR3 protein, CDR3 DNA. D genes are given only for firm matches. For some rows the clone size is stated as once, few or many, or as a class when expanded; others skip it.

.	TRBV5-1	.	TRBJ1-1	CASTVGSNTEAFF	TGCGCCAGCACCGTCGGCTCGAACACTGAAGCTTTCTTT
TRBD2	TRBV5-1	.	TRBJ2-1	CASSLATLAGGPNNRQFF	TGCGCCAGCAGCTTGGCCACACTAGCGGGGGGGCCTAACAATCGGCAGTTCTTC
TRBD1	TRBV20-1	few	TRBJ2-7	CSARAGGNEQYF	TGCAGTGCTAGGGCAGGGGGCAACGAGCAGTACTTC
.	TRBV7-9	few	TRBJ1-4	CASSLPRTGLANEKLFF	TGTGCCAGCAGCTTACCCCGAACAGGGTTGGCTAATGAAAAACTGTTTTTT
TRBD1	TRBV9	few	TRBJ1-6	CASSHGTGEGSPLHF	TGTGCCAGCAGCCACGGGACAGGGGAAGGATCACCCCTCCACTTT
TRBD2	TRBV20-1	.	TRBJ2-1	CSAFSGGSYNEQFF	TGCAGTGCGTTTAGCGGGGGCTCCTACAATGAGCAGTTCTTC
.	TRBV7-2	.	TRBJ1-3	CASSPRASSGNTIYF	TGTGCCAGCAGCCCCAGGGCGTCCTCTGGAAACACCATATATTTT
TRBD1	TRBV5-8	few	TRBJ2-2	CASSSGQGPGELFF	TGTGCCAGCAGCTCGGGACAGGGCCCCGGGGAGCTGTTTTTT
.	TRBV5-1	.	TRBJ2-6	CASSVLSSGANVLTF	TGCGCCAGCAGCGTTCTTTCCTCTGGGGCCAACGTCCTGACTTTC
.	TRBV5-1	.	TRBJ2-1	CASRDLSYNEQFF	TGCGCCAGCCGGGACCTATCCTACAATGAGCAGTTCTTC
TRBD2	TRBV6-5	many	TRBJ2-1	CASSPPNRLAGGEQFF	TGTGCCAGCAGCCCACCCAACCGACTAGCGGGGGGGGAGCAGTTCTTC
.	TRBV4-2	few	TRBJ1-1	CASSQDFANTEAFF	TGTGCCAGCAGCCAAGATTTTGCGAACACTGAAGCTTTCTTT
.	TRBV28	.	TRBJ1-1	CATFRNTEAFF	TGTGCCACCTTTAGGAACACTGAAGCTTTCTTT
TRBD1	TRBV5-1	many	TRBJ1-2	CASSGQGDGYTF	TGCGCCAGCAGCGGACAGGGGGACGGCTACACCTTC
.	TRBV21-1	.	TRBJ2-3	CASSKPSWAWEGTDTQYF	TGTGCCAGCAGCAAACCCAGCTGGGCATGGGAGGGCACAGATACGCAGTATTTT
.	TRBV6-1	few	TRBJ1-5	CASSPTRDGRLTQHF	TGTGCCAGCAGTCCTACCCGGGACGGGAGGTTGACCCAGCATTTT
TRBD1	TRBV5-4	.	TRBJ1-1	CASSSRQGENTEAFF	TGTGCCAGCAGCTCTCGACAGGGGGAGAACACTGAAGCTTTCTTT
TRBD2	TRBV20-1	.	TRBJ2-3	CSAREVVAGPDTQYF	TGCAGTGCTAGAGAGGTAGTAGCGGGGCCAGATACGCAGTATTTT
.	TRBV29-1	few	TRBJ1-5	CSVVWQRDQPQHF	TGCAGCGTTGTGTGGCAGCGGGACCAGCCCCAGCATTTT
.	TRBV4-1	few	TRBJ2-7	CASSQEPEGGFEQYF	TGCGCCAGCAGCCAAGAACCTGAAGGTGGGTTCGAGCAGTACTTC
.	TRBV9	.	TRBJ2-3	CASSVRASTDTQYF	TGTGCCAGCAGCGTGCGGGCCAGCACAGATACGCAGTATTTT
TRBD1	TRBV20-1	.	TRBJ2-3	CSATRQGNTDTQYF	TGCAGTGCTACAAGACAGGGTAACACAGATACGCAGTATTTT
TRBD1	TRBV7-9	.	TRBJ1-3	CASSRGQGGFGNTIYF	TGTGCCAGCAGCCGGGGGCAGGGGGGATTCGGAAACACCATATATTTT
TRBD1	TRBV7-3	few	TRBJ1-1	CASSAQPGQGEAFF	TGTGCCAGCAGCGCACAACCGGGACAGGGGGAAGCTTTCTTT
.	TRBV9	few	TRBJ2-5	CASSEAPQETQYF	TGTGCCAGCAGCGAGGCCCCTCAAGAGACCCAGTACTTC
.	TRBV27	.	TRBJ2-3	CASSFEGRRQYF	TGTGCCAGCAGTTTTGAGGGGAGGAGGCAGTATTTT
TRBD1	TRBV20-1	.	TRBJ1-2	CSASPRRGLGYTF	TGCAGTGCTAGCCCTCGAAGGGGGCTCGGCTACACCTTC
TRBD1	TRBV24-1	few	TRBJ2-5	CATSDADRGETQYF	TGTGCCACCAGTGACGCCGACAGGGGAGAGACCCAGTACTTC
TRBD2	TRBV10-3	.	TRBJ2-5	CAIRLTSKETQYF	TGTGCCATCAGGCTGACTAGCAAAGAGACCCAGTACTTC
.	TRBV2	.	TRBJ1-1	CASSELTVPGEAFF	TGTGCCAGCAGTGAACTTACGGTGCCTGGGGAAGCTTTCTTT
TRBD1	TRBV6-1	.	TRBJ2-4	CASSEGTGQGVQYF	TGTGCCAGCAGTGAAGGGACCGGACAGGGTGTTCAGTACTTC
.	TRBV7-8	many	TRBJ1-6	CASSYRESSYNSPLHF	TGTGCCAGCAGTTACAGGGAGAGCTCCTATAATTCACCCCTCCACTTT
TRBD1	TRBV7-3	few	TRBJ1-1	CASSLKPTGEEAFF	TGTGCCAGCAGCCTAAAACCGACAGGGGAAGAAGCTTTCTTT
.	TRBV24-1	.	TRBJ1-5	CATSDTPEEKPQHF	TGTGCCACCAGTGATACCCCAGAGGAGAAGCCCCAGCATTTT
.	TRBV20-1	few	TRBJ1-5	CSSQSGSNQPQHF	TGCAGCTCTCAATCGGGGAGCAATCAGCCCCAGCATTTT
.	TRBV29-1	few	TRBJ2-2	CSVGGAISTGELFF	TGCAGCGTTGGGGGGGCGATTAGCACCGGGGAGCTGTTTTTT
TRBD2	TRBV30	few	TRBJ2-3	CAWSIAGITDTQYF	TGTGCCTGGAGTATAGCGGGGATCACAGATACGCAGTATTTT
.	TRBV18	.	TRBJ2-1	CASSRAQGRGEQFF	TGTGCCAGCTCACGGGCACAGGGTAGGGGTGAGCAGTTCTTC
.	TRBV7-2	.	TRBJ2-5	CASSLDLFGEGTQYF	TGTGCCAGCAGCCTGGACCTGTTTGGGGAAGGGACCCAGTACTTC
TRBD2	TRBV9	.	TRBJ2-3	CASSVAAGGPSDTQYF	TGTGCCAGCAGCGTAGCAGCGGGGGGCCCCTCAGATACGCAGTATTTT
.	TRBV18	.	TRBJ1-1	CASSPLGGFDTEAFF	TGTGCCAGCTCACCGCTCGGGGGGTTCGACACTGAAGCTTTCTTT
.	TRBV6-2/TRBV6-3	.	TRBJ1-5	CASRGVGHQPQHF	TGTGCCAGCAGAGGGGTGGGCCATCAGCCCCAGCATTTT
.	TRBV7-2	few	TRBJ1-1	CASGRGPFMNTEAFF	TGTGCCAGCGGGCGGGGACCCTTTATGAACACTGAAGCTTTCTTT
.	TRBV2	many	TRBJ1-1	CASSAAPRTEAFF	TGTGCCAGCAGTGCTGCCCCACGGACTGAAGCTTTCTTT